This TCR beta chain was recorded in a study of cytomegalovirus exposure and HLA in healthy donors. This CDR3 contains 16 residues. V lost 1 base to trimming and J lost 2 bases; unmatched junction nucleotides: 4. Germline V CDR1 and CDR2: SGHVS, FQNEAQ. The PCR employed 60 Vbeta primers together with 13 Jbeta primers. Some clones are missing from TCRdb's copy, which holds only in-frame ones; the method was immunoSEQ multiplex PCR. The table has around 230,000 clones, about 75% seen once; the top ten hold approximately 2%. The chain recombines TRBV7-8 with TRBJ2-2; 7 positions match TRBD1. This sequence originates from a male donor in good health and CMV-seronegative. Sequencing was performed on PBMCs. The CDR3 protein is CASSLEGGVNTGELFF. The CDR3 coding sequence is TGTGCCAGCAGCTTAGAAGGGGGCGTCAACACCGGGGAGCTGTTTTTT.